The subject of this entry is one T cell receptor (beta chain). This specimen belongs to a study of blood T cell repertoires in COVID-19. Study in general: Samples representing acute and convalescent COVID-19 were sourced from the United States, Italy and Spain.

Trimming took off 3 bases at V and 5 bases at J, with 13 bases between the two ends. The CDR3 runs 14 residues. CDR1 and CDR2 from the germline V gene are DFQATT and SNEGSKA (reference sequence). Assay: immunoSEQ multiplex PCR; the TCRdb copy retains only in-frame clones and omits some. This sample has 100,000 to 150,000 clones, with approximately 91% found just once. Sequencing used peripheral blood. The chain uses TRBV20-1 and TRBJ1-4; the D gene is possibly TRBD1 (6 bases). The receptor was derived from a woman aged 80 or over with acute or convalescent COVID-19. The CDR3: CSASVQGINEKLFF. The CDR3 coding sequence is TGCAGTGCTAGTGTACAGGGTATAAATGAAAAACTGTTTTTT.